This T cell receptor (beta chain) was sequenced during a study of response to subunit inactivated influenza vaccine. Whole-study findings and limits: Seasonal influenza vaccination, on each occasion, was suggested by the authors to recruit few new T cells.

Germline V gives CDR1 DFQATT, CDR2 SNEGSKA (reference sequence). The CDR3 runs 17 residues. The trim removed 6 bases at V and 5 bases at J, leaving 19 bases unmatched. A word on this clonotype: Its matching antigen is unknown.

TCRdb redid the calling of the RT-PCR reads with MiXCR, one entry per CDR3 protein. The sample yields 500,000 to 700,000 distinct CDR3 sequences, approximately 20% seen once. Another study also made use of these data, one on T cells expressing NK-cell markers. That paper states: UMIs accompanied the 5'RACE template switching by which TCR beta cDNA was made. Of eight sequenced donors, seven were HCMV-seropositive and one HCMV-seronegative. Dominant NKG2C+ clonotype frequencies of roughly 1.0-7.0% of CD8+ T cells were measured in roughly 6 donors. For four donors, these clonotypes were likewise the leading ones in the CD3+CD56-NKG2C+ fraction.

This clonotype originated in a man aged 50 or older who received an inactivated influenza vaccine. This chain joins TRBV20-1 and TRBJ2-5, with 9 bases fitting TRBD2. This material consisted of CD4+ T cells sorted from PBMCs, taken 11 to 12 days after vaccination. CDR3 residues: CSASDQASGMGAETQYF. The DNA for the CDR3 is TGCAGTGCCTCAGACCAGGCTAGCGGGATGGGCGCGGAGACCCAGTACTTC.